This passage covers 5 T cell receptor beta chains from one sample sequenced in a study of shared clonotypes between healthy human individuals (dated by TCRdb to between 2020 and 2021). CD8 naive samples were CD45RO-negative cells positively selected for CCR7, giving a CD45RA+CCR7+ population that excluded TemRA cells. Libraries were constructed by the immunoSEQ multiplex PCR assay. This is the immuneACCESS table as TCRdb keeps it, with only in-frame sequences that have V and J called. A part of the clones is gone; compared with another copy, unresolved V genes explain less than half, and the rest is unexplained. The sample table contains about 2.1 million clones; only one count was recorded for about 93% of them. The ten top clones hold roughly 1.7% of the sample. Input material: naive CD8+ T cells from PBMCs. Interpreted using the paper, the cell subset or site label stands for: CD45RA+CCR7+. These TCRs come from a man aged 18 to 29 in good health. Some clones in this sample may be carry-over from other donors' samples.

V and J are TRBV2 and TRBJ2-2; 7 bases align to TRBD1. Germline lookup yields CDR1 SNHLY and CDR2 FYNNEI. V was pared by 10 bases and J by 7 bases, with 9 bases of the junction left unmatched. CDR3 size: 13 residues. CDR3 coding DNA: TGTGCCAACCTGAGGGGGCCAAACGGGGAGCTGTTTTTT. This gives the protein CANLRGPNGELFF. Filled out from reference TRBV2 and TRBJ2-2, the complete variable domain reads EPEVTQTPSHQVTQMGQEVILRCVPISNHLYFYWYRQILGQKVEFLVSFYNNEISEKSEIFDDQFSVERPDGSNFTLKIRSTKLEDSAMYFCANLRGPNGELFFGEGSRLTVL.

This clone was found a few times. This chain links TRBV7-9 with TRBJ1-1; 7 bases line up with TRBD1. The length of the CDR3 is 15 residues. CDR1 and CDR2 (germline): SEHNR, FQNEAQ (reference sequence). V was pared by 5 bases and J by 4 bases, with 10 bases of the junction left unmatched. DNA for the CDR3: TGTGCCAGCAGCGAGAGGGACAGTGCCACCACTGAAGCTTTCTTT. It is translated as CASSERDSATTEAFF. The full variable domain, completed using reference TRBV7-9 and TRBJ1-1, is DTGVSQNPRHKITKRGQNVTFRCDPISEHNRLYWYRQTLGQGPEFLTYFQNEAQLEKSRLLSDRFSAERPKGSFSTLEIQRTEQGDSAMYLCASSERDSATTEAFFGQGTRLTVV.

This chain joins TRBV2 and TRBJ2-4; D is perhaps TRBD1 or TRBD2 (5 bases each). CDR1 and CDR2 from the germline V gene are SNHLY and FYNNEI. The V end lost 7 bases, the J end lost 8 bases, and 27 bases lay between the germline ends. This CDR3 is built from 17 residues. The CDR3 nucleotides are TGTGCCAGCAACAGGCCAAGGAACCCTAGCTCCCGGGACATTCAGTACTTC. It translates to CASNRPRNPSSRDIQYF.

DNA of the CDR3: TGTGCCAGCAGGACGGGACTACAAGAGACCCAGTACTTC. Its translation: CASRTGLQETQYF. The chain couples TRBV6-6 to TRBJ2-5, with TRBD2 matching over 7 bases. V dropped 6 bases and J dropped 2; count of bases not matched to a gene: 3. Germline loops: CDR1 MNHNY, CDR2 SVGAGI (reference sequence). CDR3 length: 13 amino acids.

The CDR3 nucleotides are TGTGCCAGCAGCTTATTCCCTAGCGGGGCCAACACCGGGGAGCTGTTTTTT. Protein sequence: CASSLFPSGANTGELFF. J is TRBJ2-2 and V is TRBV7-3, with 9 bases aligning to TRBD2. The CDR3 totals 17 residues. Per germline, CDR1 SGHTA and CDR2 FQGTGA. V shed 2 bases, J shed 2 bases, and the junction held 6 bases outside the gene matches.